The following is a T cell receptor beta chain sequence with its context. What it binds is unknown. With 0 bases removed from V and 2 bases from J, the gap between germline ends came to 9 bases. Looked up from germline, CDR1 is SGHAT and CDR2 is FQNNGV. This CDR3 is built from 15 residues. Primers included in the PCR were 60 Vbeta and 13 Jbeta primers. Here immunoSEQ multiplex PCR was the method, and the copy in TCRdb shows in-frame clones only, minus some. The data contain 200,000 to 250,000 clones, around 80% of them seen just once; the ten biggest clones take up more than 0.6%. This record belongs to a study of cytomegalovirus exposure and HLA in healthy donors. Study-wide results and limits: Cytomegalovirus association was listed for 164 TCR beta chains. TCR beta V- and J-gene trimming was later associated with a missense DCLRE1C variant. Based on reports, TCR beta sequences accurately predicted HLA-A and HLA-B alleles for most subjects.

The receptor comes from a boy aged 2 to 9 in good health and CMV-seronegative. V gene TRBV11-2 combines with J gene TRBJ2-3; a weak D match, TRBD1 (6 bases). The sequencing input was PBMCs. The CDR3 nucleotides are TGTGCCAGCAGCTTAGAGGCAGGGGTCACAGATACGCAGTATTTT. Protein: CASSLEAGVTDTQYF.